The clone carrying this T cell receptor beta chain was recorded many times. Its antigen remains unidentified. Preparation of the TCRbeta library involved a method that used unique molecular identifiers. Each CDR3 protein is one row after TCRdb ran MiXCR on the PCR reads. The repertoire consists of approximately 650,000 distinct CDR3 sequences, with roughly 13% occurring once and the leading ten covering about 0.77%. The data are from a study of T-cell reconstitution after alpha-beta-depleted transplantation in children. Study results and limitations: Roughly two months post-transplant, alpha-beta T cells reportedly originated from several hundred graft clones that had expanded. T-cell counts and diversity were attributed mostly to newly produced T cells one year after transplant. Surviving thymic progenitors and recipient T cells were the source of high TCRbeta diversity at day 60 in some patients.

CDR3 length: 13 amino acids. Germline V gene lookup returns CDR1 DFQATT and CDR2 SNEGSKA (reference sequence). Between the trimmed V and J ends, which lost 5 bases and 10 bases, there was a span of 18 bases. This TCR came from a girl aged 2 to 10 with congenital amegakaryocytic thrombocytopenia, due to receive a stem cell transplant. This specimen consisted of PBMCs, obtained before TCRalphabeta/CD19-depleted stem cell transplant. This chain uses TRBV20-1 with TRBJ2-1, with D possibly TRBD2 on 6 matching bases. The chain's CDR3 is CSAPGTEGYEQFF. DNA for the CDR3: TGCAGTGCTCCCGGGACGGAGGGATACGAGCAGTTCTTC.